One sample yielded the 5 T cell receptor beta chains listed below, sequenced in a study of CD8 T cells in ankylosing spondylitis. Each CDR3 protein is one row after TCRdb ran MiXCR on the 5' RACE reads. The data contain about 200,000 distinct CDR3 sequences, about 7% of them singletons. No antigens are known for them. Study-level findings and limits: Apparently characteristic of ankylosing spondylitis blood was a TCR beta motif (eight highly homologous variants).

Sequences were obtained from blood, either unsorted or a sorted T cell fraction (not recorded which). These receptors were taken from a male donor with ankylosing spondylitis.

The chain is built from TRBV29-1 and TRBJ1-2; D is unclear. CDR3 length: 12 amino acids. V lost 7 bases and J lost 4, with 13 bases in between. The germline gives CDR1 SQVTM, CDR2 ANQGSEA. Here the CDR3 DNA reads TGCAGCGCTCAGAGTCCGCTCTATGGCTACACCTTC. Its translation: CSAQSPLYGYTF.

This clonotype was counted ten times or more. The J gene is TRBJ1-6, the V gene TRBV7-9; tentative D call: TRBD1 (5 bases). The CDR3 is 14 residues long. Trimming stripped 3 bases from V and 9 bases from J, with 12 bases between. Germline V gene sequence: CDR1 SEHNR, CDR2 FQNEAQ (reference sequence). The CDR3 is CASSFSDSFSPLHF. CDR3 in DNA: TGTGCCAGCAGCTTTTCCGACAGCTTTTCACCCCTCCACTTT.

This clonotype was observed at least ten times. The V gene is TRBV7-2, the J gene TRBJ1-6; D is ambiguous. The CDR3 is 16 residues long. V was pared by 2 bases and J by 2 bases, with 10 bases between. Germline V CDR1 and CDR2: SGHTA, FQGNSA. DNA of the CDR3: TGTGCCAGCAGCTTAACCGGGGATCCCTATAATTCACCCCTCCACTTT. Protein product: CASSLTGDPYNSPLHF. Together with reference TRBV7-2 and TRBJ1-6, the CDR3 gives the full variable domain: GAGVSQSPSNKVTEKGKDVELRCDPISGHTALYWYRQSLGQGLEFLIYFQGNSAPDKSGLPSDRFSAERTGGSVSTLTIQRTQQEDSAVYLCASSLTGDPYNSPLHFGNGTRLTVT.

This clonotype was picked up many times. V gene TRBV4-1 combines with J gene TRBJ2-2, with TRBD1 as a possible D gene (5 bases). V lost 2 bases and J lost 1, with 11 bases in between. Germline V gene data show CDR1 as MGHRA and CDR2 as YSYEKL. The length of the CDR3 is 16 residues. CDR3 coding DNA: TGCGCCAGCAGCCAACTGGGGCGCGAGAACACCGGGGAGCTGTTTTTT. It translates to CASSQLGRENTGELFF.

This clonotype was observed many times. V is TRBV27 and J is TRBJ1-5, with D possibly matching TRBD1 (5 bases). CDR3 size: 14 residues. V dropped 2 bases and J dropped 9 bases, with 14 bases sitting between them. Germline-derived CDR1 and CDR2 are MNHEY and SMNVEV (reference sequence). The CDR3 nucleotides are TGTGCCAGCAGTTTAGTGGGGACCCGGGGGCCCCAGCATTTT. Amino acid sequence: CASSLVGTRGPQHF.